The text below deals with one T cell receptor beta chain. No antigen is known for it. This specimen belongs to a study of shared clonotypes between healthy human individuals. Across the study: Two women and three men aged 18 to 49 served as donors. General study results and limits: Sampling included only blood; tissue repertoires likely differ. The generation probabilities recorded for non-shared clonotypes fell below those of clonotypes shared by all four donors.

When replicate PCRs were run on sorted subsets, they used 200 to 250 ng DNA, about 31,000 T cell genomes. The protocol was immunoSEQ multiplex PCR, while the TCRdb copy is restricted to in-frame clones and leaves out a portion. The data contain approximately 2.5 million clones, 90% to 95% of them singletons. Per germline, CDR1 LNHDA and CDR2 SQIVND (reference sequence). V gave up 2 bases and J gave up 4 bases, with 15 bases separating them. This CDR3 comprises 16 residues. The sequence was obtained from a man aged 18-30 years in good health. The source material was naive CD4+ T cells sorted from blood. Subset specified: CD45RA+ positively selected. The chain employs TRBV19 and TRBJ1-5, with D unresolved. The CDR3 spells CASSILPRAPNQPQHF. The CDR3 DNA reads TGTGCCAGTAGTATATTGCCCCGGGCCCCAAATCAGCCCCAGCATTTT.